These T cell receptor beta chains were read from a single sample in a study of CD8+ T cells in alopecia areata. Only in-frame clones appear in the TCRdb table, and some are missing; sequencing was by immunoSEQ multiplex PCR. The sample carries about 190,000 clones, over 55% recorded once. This sample comprised CD4+ T cells sorted from blood, obtained at week 24, from a patient treated with tofacitinib. These TCRs come from a human donor with alopecia areata. The CDR3 runs from the conserved cysteine through the conserved F or W. D genes are given only for firm matches. The size of a clone is reported for some rows only, either as once, few or many, or as a class for expanded clones.

v_call	d_call	j_call	clone_size	cdr3_nt	cdr3_aa
TRBV5-1	TRBD1	TRBJ1-4	.	TGCGCCAGCAGCGGGACAGGGGGCGGTGTTGGAGAAAAACTGTTTTTT	CASSGTGGGVGEKLFF
TRBV4-3	.	TRBJ1-4	few	TGCGCCAGCAGCCAAGATTTAACAGTGATTAATGAAAAACTGTTTTTT	CASSQDLTVINEKLFF
TRBV2	.	TRBJ1-5	many	TGTGCCAGCAGTTCGGACACGAATCAGCCCCAGCATTTT	CASSSDTNQPQHF
TRBV30	.	TRBJ1-4	.	TGTGCCTGGAGTGGGGACCAGGGTTTTGGTGAAAAACTGTTTTTT	CAWSGDQGFGEKLFF
TRBV28	TRBD1	TRBJ1-1	.	TGTGCCAGCAGTGGACCCGGACAGGGAGCAACTTTCTTT	CASSGPGQGATFF
TRBV29-1	.	TRBJ1-2	.	TGCAGCGTTGATTCGGGCAGAGACAACTATGGCTACACCTTC	CSVDSGRDNYGYTF
TRBV9	.	TRBJ2-3	few	TGTGCCAGCAGCGTAGCTACAGATACGCAGTATTTT	CASSVATDTQYF
TRBV29-1	TRBD1	TRBJ2-5	few	TGCAGCGTTGAATCGGACAGGGGGCTAGGAGAGACCCAGTACTTC	CSVESDRGLGETQYF
TRBV5-6	TRBD1	TRBJ2-1	.	TGTGCCAGCAGCTTGACGACAGGGTGGGATGAGCAGTTCTTC	CASSLTTGWDEQFF
TRBV2	.	TRBJ1-1	.	TGTGCCAGCAGTGAGGGGATGAAGGCTTTCTTT	CASSEGMKAFF
TRBV25-1	TRBD1	TRBJ1-1	.	TGTGCCAGCAGTGAATTCGGAGGGACAGGGAGGACAGCTTTCTTT	CASSEFGGTGRTAFF
TRBV2	.	TRBJ1-2	few	TGTGCCAGCAGACAACAGAGGGATAACTATGGCTACACCTTC	CASRQQRDNYGYTF
TRBV9	.	TRBJ1-2	few	TGTGCCAGCAGCGGACAGCACTATGGCTACACCTTC	CASSGQHYGYTF
TRBV5-6	TRBD1	TRBJ1-6	.	TGTGCCAGCAGCCCCGGACAGGGAGTATCACCCCTCCACTTT	CASSPGQGVSPLHF
TRBV29-1	.	TRBJ1-5	.	TGCAGCGTGGGGGACGGGAGCAATCAGCCCCAGCATTTT	CSVGDGSNQPQHF
TRBV20-1	.	TRBJ2-3	.	TGCAGTGCTGAATCGGGGGATACGCAGTATTTT	CSAESGDTQYF
TRBV27	.	TRBJ1-1	.	TGTGCCAGCAAAGGGGGGCTAAACACTGAAGCTTTCTTT	CASKGGLNTEAFF
TRBV7-2	.	TRBJ1-2	.	TGTGCCAGCAGCTTAAGTCACACAGGGTTTTTCGGCTACACCTTC	CASSLSHTGFFGYTF
TRBV18	.	TRBJ1-2	few	TGTGCCAGCTCACCACCGCCCAGGGATGGCTACACCTTC	CASSPPPRDGYTF
TRBV18	.	TRBJ1-1	few	TGTGCCAGCTCACCCCGGGGTTTCGCTGAAGCTTTCTTT	CASSPRGFAEAFF
TRBV29-1	.	TRBJ1-1	.	TGCAGCGTCAAAGGGATTATGAACACTGAAGCTTTCTTT	CSVKGIMNTEAFF
TRBV5-1	.	TRBJ2-3	.	TGCGCCAGCAGCACCGGACCCATTTTCACAGATACGCAGTATTTT	CASSTGPIFTDTQYF
TRBV29-1	.	TRBJ2-7	once	TGCAGCGTTGGACAGGACTCCTACGAGCAGTACTTC	CSVGQDSYEQYF
TRBV10-3	.	TRBJ1-2	few	TGTGCCAGCAGTCCCCCTGGACAGAAGGGAGGCTACACCTTC	CASSPPGQKGGYTF
TRBV5-1	TRBD1	TRBJ2-7	.	TGCGCCAGTAGCCCAGGACAGGGATTCGACGAGCAGTACTTC	CASSPGQGFDEQYF
TRBV5-1	.	TRBJ2-7	.	TGCGCCAGCAGCTCCCGAGGGGGGCCGAGCTCCTACGAGCAGTACTTC	CASSSRGGPSSYEQYF
TRBV9	.	TRBJ1-1	.	TGTGCCAGCGGCAGGGAGTACACTGAAGCTTTCTTT	CASGREYTEAFF
TRBV9	.	TRBJ2-3	.	TGTGCCAGCAGCGTAGACGGCGCAGATACGCAGTATTTT	CASSVDGADTQYF
TRBV30	TRBD1	TRBJ1-1	few	TGTGCCTGGAGTGTTGGAGGGGGCTCTGAAGCTTTCTTT	CAWSVGGGSEAFF
TRBV30	.	TRBJ1-6	.	TGTGCCTGGAGCGGTCAGACGAATTCACCCCTCCACTTT	CAWSGQTNSPLHF
TRBV15	TRBD2	TRBJ2-5	.	TGTGCCACCAGCAGAGTGGCGGGGGGGATGGAGACCCAGTACTTC	CATSRVAGGMETQYF
TRBV29-1	.	TRBJ2-1	.	TGCAGCGTTGAAGAAGGTGTCGTCCGGACCGACAATGAGCAGTTCTTC	CSVEEGVVRTDNEQFF
TRBV30	.	TRBJ1-1	.	TGTGCCTGGAGTTCGGGGGTAAAGGCGCAAACTTTCTTT	CAWSSGVKAQTFF
TRBV29-1	TRBD2	TRBJ2-4	few	TGCAGCGCCGGGGGGGCAGGGAACATTCAGTACTTC	CSAGGAGNIQYF
TRBV5-1	.	TRBJ2-3	.	TGCGCCAGCAGCACGAACCGACCGGGACTCCGTCAAAACAATACGCAGTATTTC	CASSTNRPGLRQNNTQYF
TRBV7-3	.	TRBJ1-5	.	TGTGCCAGCAGCTTAACTAGGGAACAGCCCCAGCATTTT	CASSLTREQPQHF
TRBV27	.	TRBJ1-5	.	TGTGCCAGCAGTTTCAATGAGCGTCAGCCCCAGCATTTT	CASSFNERQPQHF
TRBV7-3	TRBD2	TRBJ2-5	.	TGTGCCAGCAGCCCAGCAAGGACCACAGCGGGGCCCCAGTACTTC	CASSPARTTAGPQYF
TRBV25-1	.	TRBJ2-2	.	TGTGCCAGCAGTGAATACAACAGCGCTCCCGGGGAGCTGTTTTTT	CASSEYNSAPGELFF
TRBV10-3	TRBD1	TRBJ1-5	.	TGTGCCATCAGTGGACAGGGAGGTCAGCCCCAGCATTTT	CAISGQGGQPQHF
TRBV19	.	TRBJ2-1	.	TGTGCCAGTAGTTCGAGCAGGTACAATGAGCAGTTCTTC	CASSSSRYNEQFF
TRBV5-1	.	TRBJ2-2	.	TGCGCCAGCAGCTTGGGGTCAAACACCGGGGAGCTGTTTTTT	CASSLGSNTGELFF
TRBV7-6	TRBD1	TRBJ1-2	few	TGTGCCAGCAGCCCAATGGACAGGGGCGATGGCGGCTACACCTTC	CASSPMDRGDGGYTF
TRBV14	.	TRBJ1-4	.	TGTGCCAGCAGCCAAGCCCCGCCCAGACTGTTTTTT	CASSQAPPRLFF
TRBV10-2	TRBD1	TRBJ2-5	.	TGCGCCAGCAGTGAGGGGACAGAGAAAGAGACCCAGTACTTC	CASSEGTEKETQYF
TRBV30	.	TRBJ1-1	.	TGTGCCTGGAGTCCACACGGTGCTTTCTTT	CAWSPHGAFF